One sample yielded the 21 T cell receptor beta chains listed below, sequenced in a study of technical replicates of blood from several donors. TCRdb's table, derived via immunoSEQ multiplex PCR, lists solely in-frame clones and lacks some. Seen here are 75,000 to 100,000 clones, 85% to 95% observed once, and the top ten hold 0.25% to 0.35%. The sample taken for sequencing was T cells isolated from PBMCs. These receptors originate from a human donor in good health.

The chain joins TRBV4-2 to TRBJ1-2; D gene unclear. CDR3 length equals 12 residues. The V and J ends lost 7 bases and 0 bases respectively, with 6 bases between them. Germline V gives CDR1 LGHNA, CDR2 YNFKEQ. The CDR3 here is CASTDANYGYTF. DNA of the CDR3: TGTGCCAGCACAGATGCTAACTATGGCTACACCTTC.

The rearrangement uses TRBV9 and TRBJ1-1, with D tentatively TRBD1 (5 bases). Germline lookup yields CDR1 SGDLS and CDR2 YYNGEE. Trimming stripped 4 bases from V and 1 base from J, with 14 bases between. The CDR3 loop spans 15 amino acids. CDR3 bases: TGTGCCAGCAGCCCGACCAGTGGACAGAACACTGAAGCTTTCTTT. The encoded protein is CASSPTSGQNTEAFF.

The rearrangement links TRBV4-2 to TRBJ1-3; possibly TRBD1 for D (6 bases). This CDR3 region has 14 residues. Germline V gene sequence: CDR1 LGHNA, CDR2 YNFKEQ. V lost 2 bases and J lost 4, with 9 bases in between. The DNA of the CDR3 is TGTGCCAGCAGCCAACACAGGGAAGGAAACACCATATATTTT. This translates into CASSQHREGNTIYF.

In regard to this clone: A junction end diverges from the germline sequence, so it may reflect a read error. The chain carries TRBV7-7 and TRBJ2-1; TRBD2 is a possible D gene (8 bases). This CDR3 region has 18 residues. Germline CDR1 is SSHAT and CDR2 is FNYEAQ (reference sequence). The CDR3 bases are TGTGCTAGCAGGCCTCCAGCGGGAGTAGGGGGCCCCTACAATGAGCAGTTCTTC. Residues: CASRPPAGVGGPYNEQFF.

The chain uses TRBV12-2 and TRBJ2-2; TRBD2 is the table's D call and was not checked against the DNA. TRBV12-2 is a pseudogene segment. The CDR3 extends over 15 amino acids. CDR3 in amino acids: CASRLALRERRELFF. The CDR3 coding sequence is TGTGCAAGTCGCTTAGCGCTGCGGGAGAGGCGGGAGCTGTTTTTT.

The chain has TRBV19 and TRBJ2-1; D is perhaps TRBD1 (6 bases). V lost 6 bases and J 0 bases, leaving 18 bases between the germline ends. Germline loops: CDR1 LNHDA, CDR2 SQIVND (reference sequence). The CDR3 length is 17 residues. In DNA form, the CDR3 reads TGTGCCAGTAGCCTGGGACACCGAGGGGACTCCTACAATGAGCAGTTCTTC. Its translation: CASSLGHRGDSYNEQFF.

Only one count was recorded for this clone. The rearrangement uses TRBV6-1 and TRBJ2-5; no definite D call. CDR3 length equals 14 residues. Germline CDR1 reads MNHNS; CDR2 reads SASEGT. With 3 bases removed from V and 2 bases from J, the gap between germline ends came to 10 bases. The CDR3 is CASSDRILQETQYF. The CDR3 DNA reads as TGTGCCAGCAGTGACAGAATACTACAAGAGACCCAGTACTTC.

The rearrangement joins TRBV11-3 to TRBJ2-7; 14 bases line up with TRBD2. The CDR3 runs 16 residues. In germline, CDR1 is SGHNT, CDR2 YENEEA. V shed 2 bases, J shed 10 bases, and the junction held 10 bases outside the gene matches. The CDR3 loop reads CASSLFGGTSGSFQYF. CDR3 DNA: TGTGCCAGCAGCTTATTCGGTGGGACTAGCGGGAGCTTTCAGTACTTC.

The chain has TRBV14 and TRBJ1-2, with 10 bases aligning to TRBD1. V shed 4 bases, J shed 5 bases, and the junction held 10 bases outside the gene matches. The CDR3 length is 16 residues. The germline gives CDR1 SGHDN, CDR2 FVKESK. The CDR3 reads CASSPLIGTGVYGYTF. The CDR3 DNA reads TGTGCCAGCAGCCCGTTAATAGGGACAGGGGTTTATGGCTACACCTTC. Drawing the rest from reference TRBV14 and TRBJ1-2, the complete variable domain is EAGVTQFPSHSVIEKGQTVTLRCDPISGHDNLYWYRRVMGKEIKFLLHFVKESKQDESGMPNNRFLAERTGGTYSTLKVQPAELEDSGVYFCASSPLIGTGVYGYTFGSGTRLTVV.

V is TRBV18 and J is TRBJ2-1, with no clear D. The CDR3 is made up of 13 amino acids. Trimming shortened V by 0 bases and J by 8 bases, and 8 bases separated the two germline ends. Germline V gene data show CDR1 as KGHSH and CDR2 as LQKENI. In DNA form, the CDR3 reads TGTGCCAGCTCACCACCCGCTTCGGATGAGCAGTTCTTC. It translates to CASSPPASDEQFF.

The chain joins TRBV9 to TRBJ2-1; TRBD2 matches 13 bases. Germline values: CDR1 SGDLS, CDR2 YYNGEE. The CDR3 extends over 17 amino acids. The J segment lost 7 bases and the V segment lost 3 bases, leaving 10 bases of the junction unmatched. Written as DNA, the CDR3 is TGTGCCAGCAGCGCCCCCCCGGGACTAGCGGGGATGAATGAGCAGTTCTTC. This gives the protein CASSAPPGLAGMNEQFF.

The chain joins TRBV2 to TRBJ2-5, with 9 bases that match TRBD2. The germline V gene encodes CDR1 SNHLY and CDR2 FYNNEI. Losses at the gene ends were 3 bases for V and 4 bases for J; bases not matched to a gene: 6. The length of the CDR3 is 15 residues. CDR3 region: CASSDRLAGLETQYF. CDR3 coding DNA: TGTGCCAGCAGTGACCGGCTAGCGGGATTAGAGACCCAGTACTTC.

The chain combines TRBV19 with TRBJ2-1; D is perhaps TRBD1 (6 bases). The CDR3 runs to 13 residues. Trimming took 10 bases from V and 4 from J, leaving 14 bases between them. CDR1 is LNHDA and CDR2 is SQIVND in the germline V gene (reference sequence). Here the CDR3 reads CATTGTPYNEQFF. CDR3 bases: TGTGCCACCACCGGGACACCTTACAATGAGCAGTTCTTC. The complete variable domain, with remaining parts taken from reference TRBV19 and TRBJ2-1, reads DGGITQSPKYLFRKEGQNVTLSCEQNLNHDAMYWYRQDPGQGLRLIYYSQIVNDFQKGDIAEGYSVSREKKESFPLTVTSAQKNPTAFYLCATTGTPYNEQFFGPGTRLTVL.

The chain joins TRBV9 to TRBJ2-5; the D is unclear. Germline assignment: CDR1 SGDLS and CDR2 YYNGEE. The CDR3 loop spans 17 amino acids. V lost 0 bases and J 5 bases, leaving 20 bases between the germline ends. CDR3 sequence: CASSVEYWSNHRETQYF. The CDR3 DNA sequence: TGTGCCAGCAGCGTAGAGTACTGGAGCAACCACCGGGAGACCCAGTACTTC. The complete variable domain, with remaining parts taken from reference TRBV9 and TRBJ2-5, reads DSGVTQTPKHLITATGQRVTLRCSPRSGDLSVYWYQQSLDQGLQFLIQYYNGEERAKGNILERFSAQQFPDLHSELNLSSLELGDSALYFCASSVEYWSNHRETQYFGPGTRLLVL.

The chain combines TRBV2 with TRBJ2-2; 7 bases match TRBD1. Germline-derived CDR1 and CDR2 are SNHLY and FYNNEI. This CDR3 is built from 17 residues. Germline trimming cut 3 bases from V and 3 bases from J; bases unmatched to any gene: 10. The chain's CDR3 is CASSEIATGADTGELFF. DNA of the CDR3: TGTGCCAGCAGTGAGATAGCTACAGGGGCGGACACCGGGGAGCTGTTTTTT.

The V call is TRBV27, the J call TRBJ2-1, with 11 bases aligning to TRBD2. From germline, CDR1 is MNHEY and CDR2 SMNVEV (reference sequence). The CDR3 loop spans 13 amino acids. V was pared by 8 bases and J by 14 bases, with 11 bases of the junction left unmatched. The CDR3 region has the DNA TGTGCCAGCCTAGGGACTAGCGGCACCAAAGAGTTCTTC. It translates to CASLGTSGTKEFF.

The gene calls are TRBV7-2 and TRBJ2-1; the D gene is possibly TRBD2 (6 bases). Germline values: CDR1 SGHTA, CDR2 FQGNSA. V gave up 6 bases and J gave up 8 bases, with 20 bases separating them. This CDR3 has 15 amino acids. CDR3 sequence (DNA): TGTGCCAGCAGGAATACCCGGGACTCAGGTCATGAGCAGTTCTTC. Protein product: CASRNTRDSGHEQFF.

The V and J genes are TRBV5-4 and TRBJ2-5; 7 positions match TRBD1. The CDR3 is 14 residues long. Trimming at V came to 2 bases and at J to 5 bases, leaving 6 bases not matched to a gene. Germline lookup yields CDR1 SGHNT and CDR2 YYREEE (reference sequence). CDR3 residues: CASSFWGQRETQYF. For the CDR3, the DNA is TGTGCCAGCAGCTTCTGGGGACAGAGGGAGACCCAGTACTTC.

The CDR3 reads CASSMDRDTEAFF. In DNA form, the CDR3 reads TGTGCCAGCAGTATGGACAGGGACACTGAAGCTTTCTTT. The rearrangement links TRBV6-4 to TRBJ1-1; TRBD1 aligns across 8 bases. The CDR3 runs to 13 residues. Germline CDR1 MRHNA, CDR2 SNTAGT. After removal of 5 bases from V and 3 bases from J, the junction contained 2 bases not matched to a gene.

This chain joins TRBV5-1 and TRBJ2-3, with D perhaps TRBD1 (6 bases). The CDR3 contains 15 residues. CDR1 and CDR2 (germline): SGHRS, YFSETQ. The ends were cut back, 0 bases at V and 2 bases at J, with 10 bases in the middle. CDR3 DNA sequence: TGCGCCAGCAGCTTGGTAACAGGGTTCACAGATACGCAGTATTTT. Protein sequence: CASSLVTGFTDTQYF.

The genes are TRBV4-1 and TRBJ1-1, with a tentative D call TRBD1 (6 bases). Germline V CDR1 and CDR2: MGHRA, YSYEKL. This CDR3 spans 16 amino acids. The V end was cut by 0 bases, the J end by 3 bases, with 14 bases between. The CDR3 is CASSQDGGALYTEAFF. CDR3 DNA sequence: TGCGCCAGCAGCCAAGATGGGGGGGCACTCTACACTGAAGCTTTCTTT.